This is a list of T cell receptor beta chains from one sample in a study of blood T cell repertoires in COVID-19. The repertoire was sequenced with immunoSEQ multiplex PCR; TCRdb's copy has only in-frame clones and lacks some. The sample has some 190,000 clones; roughly nine tenths are singletons. The sample was peripheral blood. All receptors come from a man aged 30 to 39 with acute or convalescent COVID-19. CDR3s include the opening cysteine and the closing phenylalanine or tryptophan. A D gene is named only where the DNA matches it firmly. Size values are once, few and many counts, or a class for expanded clones, and some rows have none.

d_call,v_call,j_call,clone_size,cdr3_nt,cdr3_aa
NA,TRBV19,TRBJ1-1,NA,TGTGCCAGTAGTACACTACGGACAGTAGAGCTACTGAACACTGAAGCTTTCTTT,CASSTLRTVELLNTEAFF
TRBD1,TRBV6-5,TRBJ2-1,NA,TGTGCCAGCGGGCCAGGGGGTAGGAATGAGCAGTTCTTC,CASGPGGRNEQFF
TRBD1,TRBV9,TRBJ1-3,NA,TGTGCCAGCAGTGGCACAGGGGCTGGAAACACCATATATTTT,CASSGTGAGNTIYF
NA,TRBV11-2,TRBJ1-6,NA,TGTGCCAGCAGCCCATCTATACGAAATTCACCCCTCCACTTT,CASSPSIRNSPLHF
TRBD2,TRBV29-1,TRBJ2-3,NA,TGCAGCGTTGAAGGGGTTAGCGGGCAGAGCACAGATACGCAGTATTTT,CSVEGVSGQSTDTQYF
NA,TRBV19,TRBJ1-1,NA,TGTGCCAGCCGAGGGGGGGCTGAAGCTTTCTTT,CASRGGAEAFF
TRBD1,TRBV18,TRBJ2-3,NA,TGTGCCAGCTCACCAGCACTTACCCGGACAGGCATTACAGATACGCAGTATTTT,CASSPALTRTGITDTQYF
NA,TRBV5-1,TRBJ2-1,NA,TGCGCCAGCAGCGCTGGGCAGGGCTACAATGAGCAGTTCTTC,CASSAGQGYNEQFF
NA,TRBV3-1/TRBV3-2,TRBJ2-2,NA,TGTGCCAGCGCTGGTCTGGGGAGTATCGGGGAGCTGTTTTTT,CASAGLGSIGELFF
NA,TRBV7-6,TRBJ2-1,NA,TGTGCCAGCAGCCTTCTTGAGCGTGGGGAGCAGTTCTTC,CASSLLERGEQFF
NA,TRBV1,TRBJ1-1,once,TGCACCACCTACTTCTTGAACACTGAAGCTTTCTTT,CTTYFLNTEAFF
NA,TRBV5-8,TRBJ2-2,NA,TGTGCCAGCACCGCGACAGGAATCACCGGGGAGCTGTTTTTT,CASTATGITGELFF
NA,TRBV5-1,TRBJ2-2,NA,TGCGCCAGCAGCTTGGTAACTAGCCTGAACACCGGGGAGCTGTTTTTT,CASSLVTSLNTGELFF
TRBD1,TRBV29-1,TRBJ2-5,NA,TGCAGCGTTGCCCAGGGGGCCGGGGAGACCCAGTACTTC,CSVAQGAGETQYF
NA,TRBV12-3/TRBV12-4,TRBJ2-7,NA,TGTGCCAGCACCGGCTCCTACGAGCAGTACTTC,CASTGSYEQYF
NA,TRBV18,TRBJ2-5,NA,TGTGCCAGCTCTTTCGGGTCTCAAGAGACCCAGTACTTC,CASSFGSQETQYF
NA,TRBV19,TRBJ1-4,NA,TGTGCCAGTAGTGCCCGGGTCCTCCATGAGGCAACTAATGAAAAACTGTTTTTT,CASSARVLHEATNEKLFF
NA,TRBV5-1,TRBJ1-4,NA,TGCGCCAGCAGCGGACAGTTCTATAATGAAAAACTGTTTTTT,CASSGQFYNEKLFF
NA,TRBV19,TRBJ1-5,NA,TGTGCCAGTAGTCCCCCGGGTACCAGCAATCAGCCCCAGCATTTT,CASSPPGTSNQPQHF
NA,TRBV4-1,TRBJ2-5,NA,TGCGCCAGCAGCGAGGATGGCGGTCAAGAGACCCAGTACTTC,CASSEDGGQETQYF
TRBD1,TRBV30,TRBJ1-6,few,TGTGCCTGGAGTGAAATACAGGGGGGTAATTCACCCCTCCACTTT,CAWSEIQGGNSPLHF
NA,TRBV19,TRBJ1-5,NA,TGTGCCAGCCGGACTATTATGGGCAGCAATCAGCCCCAGCATTTT,CASRTIMGSNQPQHF